This is a list of T cell receptor beta chains from one sample in a study of OX40 agonist ivuxolimab in advanced cancers. Using immunoSEQ multiplex PCR, the repertoire was profiled, and TCRdb retains in-frame clones only, with some absent. Of roughly 80,000 clones listed, around 89% are singletons. The sample here was CD4+ or CD8+ T cells sorted from blood, taken in a trial of the OX40 agonist ivuxolimab. These receptor sequences come from an adult with an advanced solid tumor such as melanoma, head and neck, liver or kidney cancer. Both conserved end residues are part of each CDR3. Each record gives: D gene, J gene, V gene, clone size, CDR3 length, CDR3 DNA, CDR3 protein. D genes are given only for firm matches. For some rows the clone size is stated as once, few or many, or as a class when expanded; others skip it.

TRBD2 TRBJ2-1 TRBV5-4 . 17 TGTGCCAGCAATCGAAAGGGGGGTAGCGGGGCCCTAAATGAGCAGTTCTTC CASNRKGGSGALNEQFF
. TRBJ1-5 TRBV27 . 16 TGTGCCAGCAGTTGGTCTGGGGTTGGGCTTGGCCAGCCCCAGCATTTT CASSWSGVGLGQPQHF
. TRBJ1-5 TRBV19 . 13 TGTGCCAGTAGTAAGACAGAAAATCAGCCCCAGCATTTT CASSKTENQPQHF
. TRBJ2-5 TRBV9 . 16 TGTGCCAGCAGCCCTCATGGAGCGATGGGTGGAGAGACCCAGTACTTC CASSPHGAMGGETQYF
TRBD1 TRBJ1-1 TRBV7-8 . 15 TGTGCCAGCAGCCCCGGGACAGGGCTGAACACTGAAGCTTTCTTT CASSPGTGLNTEAFF
. TRBJ1-2 TRBV6-1 . 12 TGTGCCAGCGGTGGGCTGCACTATGGCTACACCTTC CASGGLHYGYTF
TRBD2 TRBJ2-7 TRBV7-2 . 12 TGTGCCAGCAGCCTAGCGGCAACCGAGCAGTACTTC CASSLAATEQYF
. TRBJ2-3 TRBV10-3 . 16 TGTGCCATCAGTGAGGGGGTAGCCGCCCCTTCCGGGACGCAGTATTTT CAISEGVAAPSGTQYF
. TRBJ1-5 TRBV6-5 . 14 TGTGCCAGCGGCCGAGCGGTGGGCAATCAGCCCCAGCATTTT CASGRAVGNQPQHF
. TRBJ2-2 TRBV11-2 . 14 TGTGCCAGCAGCTTAATGTCTTTCGCCGGGGAGCTGTTTTTT CASSLMSFAGELFF
TRBD2 TRBJ2-1 TRBV10-3 . 16 TGTGCCTTTACACCGCGGGAGGTTGTTGTCTACAATGAGCAGTTCTTC CAFTPREVVVYNEQFF
. TRBJ1-4 TRBV7-6 . 13 TGTGCCAGCAGCGCCCAGGGTAATGAAAAACTGTTTTTT CASSAQGNEKLFF
TRBD1 TRBJ2-5 TRBV25-1 . 15 TGTGCCAGCAGTGAAAAGCAGACAGGGCCAGAGACCCAGTACTTC CASSEKQTGPETQYF
. TRBJ2-1 TRBV4-1 . 15 TGCGCCAGCAGCCAAGACGGACAACTGGACAATGAGCAGTTCTTC CASSQDGQLDNEQFF
. TRBJ2-7 TRBV5-1 . 14 TGCGCCAGCAGCCCCTCCGCGGGTTCTTACGAGCAGTACTTC CASSPSAGSYEQYF
. TRBJ2-1 TRBV2 . 12 TGTGCCAGCAGAAGGGACCAAACAAGGCAGTTCTTC CASRRDQTRQFF
. TRBJ2-5 TRBV19 . 13 TGTGCCAGTAGTATAGATCGGAGGGAGACCCAGTACTTC CASSIDRRETQYF
TRBD1 TRBJ2-2 TRBV5-8 . 14 TGTGCCAGCAGCCTCGGACAGGGCAACGGGGAGCTGTTTTTT CASSLGQGNGELFF
. TRBJ1-2 TRBV4-3 . 15 TGCGCCAGCAGCCAAGTTGGTACGTCACTCTATGGCTACACCTTC CASSQVGTSLYGYTF
. TRBJ2-2 TRBV10-3 . 13 TGTGCCAGCGGGGACCAAAACACCGGGGAGCTGTTTTTT CASGDQNTGELFF
TRBD1 TRBJ2-3 TRBV30 . 17 TGTGCCGGCAACTCACCGGGACAGGGATATTTTGGGTATACGCAGTATTTT CAGNSPGQGYFGYTQYF
TRBD2 TRBJ2-1 TRBV7-9 once 16 TGTGCCAGCAGCTTATTTACTAGCGGAGCTACCAATGAGCAGTTCTTC CASSLFTSGATNEQFF
. TRBJ2-2 TRBV9 . 16 TGTGCCAGCAGCGTAGCGGTGGGGGCGGCACCGCGGGAGCTGTTTTTT CASSVAVGAAPRELFF
. TRBJ2-1 TRBV27 . 16 TGTGCCAGCAGTTCCTCGGGTGCGGGGAGTTACAATGAGCAGTTCTTC CASSSSGAGSYNEQFF
TRBD1 TRBJ1-5 TRBV6-5 . 14 TGTGCCAGCAGCCAGGGACAGGGACGTCAGCCCCAGCATTTT CASSQGQGRQPQHF
. TRBJ2-5 TRBV19 . 11 TGTGCCAGTAGTACAGGACAGAGAAAGTACTTC CASSTGQRKYF
. TRBJ2-6 TRBV19 . 15 TGTGCCAGTCGCAGCGGAGGATCTGGGGCCAACGTCCTGACTTTC CASRSGGSGANVLTF
TRBD2 TRBJ2-3 TRBV6-6 . 15 TGTGCCAGCAGTGCCGGGACTAGCGGGATAAATACGCAGTATTTT CASSAGTSGINTQYF
. TRBJ1-4 TRBV27 many 14 TGTGCCAGCAGTTTAAGGTCCAGACGGGAAAAACTGTTTTTT CASSLRSRREKLFF
. TRBJ2-7 TRBV5-1 . 19 TGCGCCAGCAGCTTGGAGTCGGCTTGGGGCAGGGGAATCTCCTACGAGCAGTACTTC CASSLESAWGRGISYEQYF
. TRBJ2-3 TRBV21-1 . 19 TGTGCCAGCAGCCCCCGGGCTGGACACGCATATTCTAGCACAGATACGCAGTATTTT CASSPRAGHAYSSTDTQYF
. TRBJ2-2 TRBV9 . 15 TGTGCCAGCAGCGTAGTACAAGGGAACACCGGGGAGCTGTTTTTT CASSVVQGNTGELFF
TRBD1 TRBJ2-4 TRBV6-1 . 12 TGTGCCAGCAGTGAAACAGGGGAGTCATTGTACTTC CASSETGESLYF
. TRBJ2-7 TRBV7-2 . 14 TGTGCCAGCAGCGCGGGACTGATCTCCTACGAGCAGTACTTC CASSAGLISYEQYF
TRBD1 TRBJ2-7 TRBV28 . 15 TGTGCCAGCAGTCCCCGGGACAGGGGACATTTGGAGCAGTACTTC CASSPRDRGHLEQYF
TRBD1 TRBJ2-7 TRBV18 . 13 TGTGCCAGCTCACCACAAACAGGGGGAGAGCAGTACTTC CASSPQTGGEQYF